A single sample gave rise to the 29 T cell receptor beta chains below, sequenced in a study of cytomegalovirus exposure and HLA in healthy donors. In the PCR, 60 Vbeta and 13 Jbeta primers were used. The table came from immunoSEQ multiplex PCR; TCRdb's copy has only in-frame clones and leaves some out. The sample consists of hundreds of thousands of clones, 82% of them appearing once. The sample was PBMCs. The receptors were sampled from a man aged 35 to 55 in good health and CMV-seropositive.

In this sample, this clone turned up a few times. The V gene is TRBV27, the J gene TRBJ2-7, with 8 positions matching TRBD2. With 0 bases clipped from V and 4 bases from J, the junction kept 5 bases outside the gene matches. CDR1 is MNHEY and CDR2 is SMNVEV in the germline V gene (reference sequence). CDR3 length equals 15 residues. The CDR3 sequence is CASSLSTGGEYEQYF. CDR3 nucleotide sequence: TGTGCCAGCAGTTTATCAACCGGGGGGGAGTACGAGCAGTACTTC.

This chain links TRBV5-1 with TRBJ2-5; D is unresolved. There are 13 residues in the CDR3. Germline CDR1 is SGHRS and CDR2 is YFSETQ. The V end was cut by 4 bases, the J end by 0 bases, with 7 bases between. The chain's CDR3 is CASSPSYQETQYF. The CDR3 DNA sequence: TGCGCCAGCAGCCCCTCGTACCAAGAGACCCAGTACTTC.

This sequence joins TRBV29-1 and TRBJ1-2; D is perhaps TRBD1 (5 bases). The CDR3 length is 14 residues. V lost 0 bases to trimming and J lost 8 bases, with 16 bases between them. Germline V gene data show CDR1 as SQVTM and CDR2 as ANQGSEA. CDR3 DNA: TGCAGCGTTGAAGATCAGCAGGGTGTAGGAGGCTACACCTTC. Protein sequence: CSVEDQQGVGGYTF.

This rearrangement joins TRBV5-1 to TRBJ2-2, with D hard to call. The V gene's germline CDR1 is SGHRS and CDR2 YFSETQ. The CDR3 runs to 12 residues. V lost 2 bases and J lost 9, with 8 bases in between. CDR3 DNA sequence: TGCGCCAGCAGCTTTGCACTACGGGAGCTGTTTTTT. The encoded protein is CASSFALRELFF.

The chain links TRBV6-5 to TRBJ1-5; TRBD1 matches at 7 bases. V was pared by 8 bases and J by 4 bases, with 5 bases of the junction left unmatched. This CDR3 is built from 13 residues. The germline V gene encodes CDR1 MNHEY and CDR2 SVGAGI. The CDR3 reads CASGTVLNQPQHF. The CDR3 bases are TGTGCCAGCGGGACAGTGTTGAATCAGCCCCAGCATTTT.

This clone was counted a few times. The genes are TRBV4-2 and TRBJ1-1; no clear D. The CDR3 length is 16 residues. The V gene lost 1 base and the J gene lost 1 base, with 13 bases spanning the gap. Germline values: CDR1 LGHNA, CDR2 YNFKEQ. CDR3: CASSQGPEDGNTEAFF. The CDR3 DNA sequence: TGTGCCAGCAGCCAAGGGCCAGAAGATGGGAACACTGAAGCTTTCTTT.

The chain couples TRBV4-1 to TRBJ2-5; D call uncertain. Looked up from germline, CDR1 is MGHRA and CDR2 is YSYEKL. Trimming removed 0 bases at V and 2 bases at J, with 16 bases between. This CDR3 comprises 17 residues. The CDR3 is CASSQDSLRAYQETQYF. Written as DNA, the CDR3 is TGCGCCAGCAGCCAAGATTCGCTACGAGCGTATCAAGAGACCCAGTACTTC.

The chain joins TRBV6-6 to TRBJ1-4; 9 bases are shared with TRBD1. Germline V gives CDR1 MNHNY, CDR2 SVGAGI (reference sequence). The CDR3 loop spans 14 amino acids. Trimming cost V 6 bases and J 7 bases; bases outside gene matches: 6. The CDR3 region is CASRVQGAGEKLFF. The CDR3 coding sequence is TGTGCCAGCAGAGTACAGGGGGCGGGTGAAAAACTGTTTTTT.

V is TRBV18 and J is TRBJ1-1, with D possibly matching TRBD1 (5 bases). The V end lost 5 bases, the J end lost 5 bases, and 12 bases lay between the germline ends. Germline-derived CDR1 and CDR2 are KGHSH and LQKENI. This CDR3 comprises 13 residues. CDR3: CASSGGTFTEAFF. For the CDR3, the DNA is TGTGCCAGCTCAGGGGGGACTTTTACTGAAGCTTTCTTT. Variable domain in full (rest from reference TRBV18 and TRBJ1-1): NAGVMQNPRHLVRRRGQEARLRCSPMKGHSHVYWYRQLPEEGLKFMVYLQKENIIDESGMPKERFSAEFPKEGPSILRIQQVVRGDSAAYFCASSGGTFTEAFFGQGTRLTVV.

Comments on this clone: This sample also contains other DNA sequences that code for the same CDR3. The chain recombines TRBV9 with TRBJ2-1, with TRBD2 identical over 7 bases. This CDR3 has 15 residues. Germline-derived CDR1 and CDR2 are SGDLS and YYNGEE. Trimming removed 2 bases from V and 0 bases from J; junction bases left unmatched: 2. In DNA form, the CDR3 reads TGTGCCAGCAGCGTGGGGGGGAACTCCTACAATGAGCAGTTCTTC. It is translated as CASSVGGNSYNEQFF.

About this clone itself: Different DNA sequences within this sample yield the same CDR3. The rearrangement uses TRBV7-9 and TRBJ1-2; TRBD1 matches at 7 bases. The CDR3 is made up of 13 amino acids. V dropped 3 bases and J dropped 5; count of bases not matched to a gene: 3. In germline, CDR1 is SEHNR, CDR2 FQNEAQ (reference sequence). The CDR3 reads CASSLGTDYGYTF. CDR3 sequence (DNA): TGTGCCAGCAGCTTGGGGACAGATTATGGCTACACCTTC.

This chain links TRBV15 with TRBJ2-4; 8 nucleotides agree with TRBD2. The CDR3 extends over 17 amino acids. V was clipped by 0 bases and J by 8 bases; unmatched bases: 12. Looked up from germline, CDR1 is LNHNV and CDR2 is YYDKDF (reference sequence). CDR3 nucleotide sequence: TGTGCCACCAGCAGAGAGTGGGGTGACGGGAGGGCGGACATTCAGTACTTC. Its translation: CATSREWGDGRADIQYF.

The rearrangement links TRBV4-1 to TRBJ2-3, with 10 positions matching TRBD2. This CDR3 has 17 residues. With 4 bases clipped from V and 3 bases from J, the junction kept 10 bases outside the gene matches. Germline V gene lookup returns CDR1 MGHRA and CDR2 YSYEKL. CDR3 residues: CASSPYGLAEGTDTQYF. The CDR3 DNA reads as TGCGCCAGCAGCCCCTACGGACTAGCGGAAGGAACAGATACGCAGTATTTT.

The chain couples TRBV5-1 to TRBJ2-1; 12 bases map to TRBD2. Trimming at V came to 3 bases and at J to 1 base, leaving 2 bases not matched to a gene. The CDR3 extends over 16 amino acids. Germline CDR1 and CDR2: SGHRS and YFSETQ. The CDR3 protein is CASSWGLAGSYNEQFF. In DNA form, the CDR3 reads TGCGCCAGCAGCTGGGGACTAGCGGGTTCCTACAATGAGCAGTTCTTC.

A word on this clone: No conserved phenylalanine or tryptophan is present at the end of the CDR3, so a read error is the likely explanation. V usage is TRBV6-1 and J usage is TRBJ1-2; D unclear. Trimming removed 7 bases from V and 0 bases from J, with 9 bases in between. Germline loops: CDR1 MNHNS, CDR2 SASEGT. The CDR3 has 13 amino acids. The CDR3 coding sequence is TGTGCCAGCATTCTGACCTCTAACTATGGCTACACCCTC. Amino acids: CASILTSNYGYTL.

The J gene is TRBJ1-3, the V gene TRBV6-5; possible D gene TRBD1, 5 bases. Germline V gives CDR1 MNHEY, CDR2 SVGAGI. CDR3 length: 16 residues. V was pared by 0 bases and J by 0 bases, with 9 bases between. CDR3 DNA: TGTGCCAGCAGTTACTCTCCAGGGCCCTCTGGAAACACCATATATTTT. It yields the protein CASSYSPGPSGNTIYF.

This clone was detected once. This chain joins TRBV25-1 and TRBJ2-7, with a possible D match to TRBD2 (5 bases). Trimming cost V 4 bases and J 3 bases, with 10 bases left between them. The V gene's germline CDR1 is MGHDK and CDR2 SYGVNS. CDR3 size: 13 residues. As DNA, the CDR3 is TGTGCCAGCAGTGCGGGATCTGACTACGAGCAGTACTTC. Amino acids: CASSAGSDYEQYF.

The rearrangement links TRBV6-1 to TRBJ2-1; TRBD2 aligns across 11 bases. CDR3 size: 14 residues. Germline CDR1 is MNHNS and CDR2 is SASEGT. V shed 6 bases, J shed 8 bases, and the junction held 6 bases outside the gene matches. The CDR3 sequence: CASRLAGGRHEQFF. As DNA, the CDR3 is TGTGCCAGCAGATTAGCGGGAGGGCGCCATGAGCAGTTCTTC.

The V call is TRBV4-2, the J call TRBJ2-1, with 7 bases identical to TRBD2. The germline V gene encodes CDR1 LGHNA and CDR2 YNFKEQ. This CDR3 comprises 16 residues. The V gene end was trimmed by 0 bases and the J gene end by 4 bases; junction bases not matched to a gene: 6. The CDR3 reads CASSQDRPSGYNEQFF. For the CDR3, the DNA is TGTGCCAGCAGCCAAGATAGGCCTAGCGGATACAATGAGCAGTTCTTC.

CDR3 sequence: CAWSRGIDYGYTF. The CDR3, as DNA: TGTGCCTGGAGTCGGGGGATTGACTATGGCTACACCTTC. The gene calls are TRBV30 and TRBJ1-2, with D possibly being TRBD1 (5 bases). The CDR3 consists of 13 residues. Germline lookup yields CDR1 GTSNPN and CDR2 SVGIG (reference sequence). Trimming removed 2 bases at V and 3 bases at J, with 10 bases between. Supplemented by reference TRBV30 and TRBJ1-2, the full variable domain reads SQTIHQWPATLVQPVGSPLSLECTVEGTSNPNLYWYRQAAGRGLQLLFYSVGIGQISSEVPQNLSASRPQDRQFILSSKKLLLSDSGFYLCAWSRGIDYGYTFGSGTRLTVV.

V gene TRBV5-1 combines with J gene TRBJ2-5; TRBD2 agrees at 8 bases. This CDR3 has 14 amino acids. Germline assignment: CDR1 SGHRS and CDR2 YFSETQ. The V gene end was trimmed by 3 bases and the J gene end by 5 bases; junction bases not matched to a gene: 6. CDR3 amino acids: CASSSRAGGETQYF. Written as DNA, the CDR3 is TGCGCCAGCAGCTCCCGTGCGGGAGGTGAGACCCAGTACTTC.

This chain's CDR3 is CASSSRDSREQYV. The CDR3 bases are TGTGCCAGCAGCTCCCGGGACTCCCGCGAGCAGTACGTC. V usage is TRBV13 and J usage is TRBJ2-7; maybe TRBD2 (6 bases). The germline V and J ends were trimmed by 4 bases and 6 bases, with 13 bases remaining between them. CDR1 and CDR2 (germline): PRHDT, FYEKMQ (reference sequence). The CDR3 contains 13 residues.

A note on this clone: Germline is not matched at one junction end, which may reflect a read error. This chain connects TRBV7-9 to TRBJ1-4; D call uncertain. The CDR3 runs 11 residues. From germline, CDR1 is SEHNR and CDR2 FQNEAQ (reference sequence). The CDR3 sequence is CSSGANEKLFF. CDR3 DNA: TGTTCCAGCGGAGCGAATGAAAAACTGTTTTTT.

This clone was detected only a few times. The chain couples TRBV2 to TRBJ2-7; a possible D gene is TRBD2 (6 bases). There are 11 residues in the CDR3. V lost 8 bases, J lost 7 bases, and 12 bases lay in between. Looked up from germline, CDR1 is SNHLY and CDR2 is FYNNEI. This CDR3 is CASYLAGEQYF. Written as DNA, the CDR3 is TGTGCCAGCTACCTGGCGGGGGAGCAGTACTTC.

The chain is built from TRBV7-9 and TRBJ2-2; TRBD2 matches at 9 bases. Germline assignment: CDR1 SEHNR and CDR2 FQNEAQ (reference sequence). The J segment lost 7 bases and the V segment lost 5 bases, leaving 2 bases of the junction unmatched. The CDR3 runs to 13 residues. CDR3 in DNA: TGTGCCAGCAGCCTACTAGCGGGCGGGGAGCTGTTTTTT. Its translation: CASSLLAGGELFF. The full variable domain, rest sourced from reference TRBV7-9 and TRBJ2-2, is DTGVSQNPRHKITKRGQNVTFRCDPISEHNRLYWYRQTLGQGPEFLTYFQNEAQLEKSRLLSDRFSAERPKGSFSTLEIQRTEQGDSAMYLCASSLLAGGELFFGEGSRLTVL.

The chain couples TRBV6-5 to TRBJ2-1; perhaps TRBD2 as D (5 bases). With 4 bases removed from V and 6 bases from J, the gap between germline ends came to 13 bases. Germline V gene sequence: CDR1 MNHEY, CDR2 SVGAGI. This CDR3 region has 14 residues. CDR3 loop: CASSLVGAGNEQFF. In DNA form, the CDR3 reads TGTGCCAGCAGTTTAGTGGGTGCGGGCAATGAGCAGTTCTTC.

This clone was seen only a few times. The chain employs TRBV14 and TRBJ2-7; TRBD2 matches at 15 bases. The CDR3 extends over 16 amino acids. Germline V lookup: CDR1 SGHDN, CDR2 FVKESK. Germline trimming cut 5 bases from V and 6 bases from J; bases unmatched to any gene: 8. The CDR3 DNA follows: TGTGCCAGCAGCGCCCGGACTAGCGGGAGGGCCGGCGAGCAGTACTTC. Translating it yields CASSARTSGRAGEQYF.

This chain links TRBV11-2 with TRBJ1-5, with unresolved D. This CDR3 contains 15 residues. CDR1 is SGHAT, CDR2 FQNNGV, per germline. The V and J ends lost 4 bases and 0 bases respectively, with 10 bases between them. The CDR3 protein is CASSSPSDSNQPQHF. The CDR3 bases are TGTGCCAGCAGCTCCCCTTCAGATAGCAATCAGCCCCAGCATTTT.

Remarks on this clone: One end of the junction is discordant with germline, which a read error may explain. The chain employs TRBV7-9 and TRBJ1-1, with a weak D call TRBD1 (6 bases). The CDR3 is 16 amino acids. Germline V lookup: CDR1 SEHNR, CDR2 FQNEAQ (reference sequence). The CDR3 region is CSSSLAGRGHYTEAFF. The CDR3 coding sequence is TGTTCCAGCAGCTTAGCGGGGAGGGGACACTACACTGAAGCTTTCTTT.